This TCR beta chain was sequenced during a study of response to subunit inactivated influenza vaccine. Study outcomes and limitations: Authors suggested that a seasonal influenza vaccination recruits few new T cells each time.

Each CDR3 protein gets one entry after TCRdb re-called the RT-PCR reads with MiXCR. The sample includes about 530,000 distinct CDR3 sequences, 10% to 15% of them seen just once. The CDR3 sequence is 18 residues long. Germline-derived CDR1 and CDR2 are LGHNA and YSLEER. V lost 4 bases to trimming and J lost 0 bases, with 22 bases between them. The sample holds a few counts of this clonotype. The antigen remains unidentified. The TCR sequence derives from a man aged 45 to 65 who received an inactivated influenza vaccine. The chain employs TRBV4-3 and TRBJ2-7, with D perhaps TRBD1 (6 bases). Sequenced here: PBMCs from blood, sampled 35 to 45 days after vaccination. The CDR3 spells CASSRFPLGTGSSYEQYF. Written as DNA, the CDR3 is TGCGCCAGCAGCCGTTTCCCCCTCGGCACAGGGAGCTCCTACGAGCAGTACTTC.